The entry below describes one T cell receptor beta chain. Enrolment of Seattle patients took place during active infection, and they were followed longitudinally. This entry comes from a study of blood T cell repertoires in COVID-19. About the research overall: Material from acute and convalescent COVID-19 was sourced from the United States, Italy and Spain. T cells, B-cell-depleted T cells, or PBMCs supplied cDNA or gDNA.

Libraries were prepared by immunoSEQ multiplex PCR; TCRdb keeps only in-frame clonotypes and omits some of them. The sample includes about 71,000 clones, approximately 80% seen only once; the top ten take approximately 7%. Trimming cost V 5 bases and J 6 bases, with 13 bases left between them. Germline V CDR1 and CDR2: MNHEY, SMNVEV (reference sequence). The CDR3 length is 13 residues. Specimen: peripheral blood. This chain joins TRBV27 and TRBJ1-1, with D tentatively TRBD1 (5 bases). The clonotype originates from a man aged 25 to 40 with COVID-19, enrolled during active disease. CDR3 nucleotides: TGTGCCAGCAGTCCAAGGGGATACCCTGAAGCTTTCTTT. Protein: CASSPRGYPEAFF.